This TCR beta chain appears in the sequencing data of a study of blood T cells in healthy people across ages. The study, taken as a whole, reports: The long-lived group displayed more naive CD4+ cells, plus higher diversity, than the aged donors did. Older age coincided with a roughly linear decline in TCR beta diversity per million T cells. Unsorted PBMCs blocked a conclusive comparison of naive and antigen-experienced cells.

The CDR3 sequence is 16 residues long. The ends were cut back, 0 bases at V and 6 bases at J, with 14 bases in the middle. In germline, CDR1 is LGHNA, CDR2 YSLEER. This clonotype was observed many times. The antigen is undetermined. Primers used in a second PCR of about 6 to 11 cycles were a sample-barcoded 5' primer and a J-beta primer mix. Each sample provided no less than 3 million CDR3-containing paired-end reads. Each CDR3 protein gets one entry after TCRdb re-called the 5' RACE reads with MiXCR. The table records hundreds of thousands of distinct CDR3 sequences, 45% to 70% of them present only once.

The sample consisted of blood. The source is a man aged 35 to 55 in good health. The V gene is TRBV4-3, the J gene TRBJ2-2, with D maybe TRBD1 (6 bases). CDR3 sequence (DNA): TGCGCCAGCAGCCAAGATTTACAGGGTCCACCCGGGGAGCTGTTTTTT. It specifies CASSQDLQGPPGELFF.